The 7 T cell receptor beta chains below all came from one sample that was sequenced in a study of CD8+CD57+ T cells in acquired aplastic anemia. Sequenced patients had shown CD8+CD57+ cell expansion by flow cytometry. Genomic DNA served as template for TCR beta VDJ and CDR3 profiling. TCRdb re-called the reads with MiXCR, one entry per CDR3 protein. Among some 200,000 distinct CDR3 sequences listed, around 50% were seen once. The sequenced material came from sorted CD4+, CD8+, or CD8+CD57+ T cells (not recorded which) from PBMCs. These receptors were obtained from a human donor with aplastic anemia.

V and J are TRBV5-1 and TRBJ1-1; 8 bases align to TRBD1. There are 14 residues in the CDR3. Unmatched junction bases numbered 5, after V lost 3 bases and J lost 4 bases. In germline, CDR1 is SGHRS, CDR2 YFSETQ. CDR3 in amino acids: CASSYGQGTTEAFF. The CDR3 DNA reads TGCGCCAGCAGCTACGGACAGGGTACCACTGAAGCTTTCTTT.

The chain uses TRBV9 and TRBJ2-7; 7 bases match TRBD1. The CDR3 totals 15 residues. V lost 0 bases, J lost 3 bases, and 6 bases stayed unmatched. Per the germline V gene, CDR1 is SGDLS and CDR2 is YYNGEE. The CDR3 region has the DNA TGTGCCAGCAGCGTAGACGGCGGACAGGACTACGAGCAGTACTTC. This gives the protein CASSVDGGQDYEQYF. Full variable domain (rest looked up from reference TRBV9 and TRBJ2-7): DSGVTQTPKHLITATGQRVTLRCSPRSGDLSVYWYQQSLDQGLQFLIQYYNGEERAKGNILERFSAQQFPDLHSELNLSSLELGDSALYFCASSVDGGQDYEQYFGPGTRLTVT.

The rearrangement uses TRBV2 and TRBJ2-7; 8 positions match TRBD2. The CDR3 contains 14 residues. Per the germline V gene, CDR1 is SNHLY and CDR2 is FYNNEI. The V gene end was trimmed by 5 bases and the J gene end by 4 bases; junction bases not matched to a gene: 7. DNA of the CDR3: TGTGCCAGCAGTTGGCGGGGGGAGGGTTACGAGCAGTACTTC. Residues: CASSWRGEGYEQYF.

This clonotype has ten or more counts. The chain uses TRBV19 and TRBJ2-5; unclear D gene. There are 11 residues in the CDR3. V was pared by 3 bases and J by 5 bases, with 4 bases between. Germline assignment: CDR1 LNHDA and CDR2 SQIVND (reference sequence). The CDR3 region is CASSMGETQYF. In nucleotides, the CDR3 is TGTGCCAGTAGTATGGGGGAGACCCAGTACTTC.

The chain is built from TRBV2 and TRBJ2-2, with D tentatively TRBD2 (6 bases). Germline V gene data show CDR1 as SNHLY and CDR2 as FYNNEI. CDR3 length equals 12 residues. The V end lost 4 bases, the J end lost 7 bases, and 7 bases lay between the germline ends. The CDR3 loop reads CASSVTSGELFF. In nucleotides, the CDR3 is TGTGCCAGCAGTGTGACTAGCGGGGAGCTGTTTTTT. The whole variable domain, remainder taken from reference TRBV2 and TRBJ2-2, is EPEVTQTPSHQVTQMGQEVILRCVPISNHLYFYWYRQILGQKVEFLVSFYNNEISEKSEIFDDQFSVERPDGSNFTLKIRSTKLEDSAMYFCASSVTSGELFFGEGSRLTVL.

The chain joins TRBV9 to TRBJ2-3; the D call may be TRBD1 or TRBD2 (5 bases each). CDR1 and CDR2 (germline): SGDLS, YYNGEE. The CDR3 length is 14 residues. V was pared by 0 bases and J by 5 bases, with 10 bases between. The CDR3 DNA reads TGTGCCAGCAGCGTAGGAGGGGTAGGAGATACGCAGTATTTT. Its protein product is CASSVGGVGDTQYF.

The CDR3 DNA follows: TGCAGCGCCCGGGACAGGTTCGAGGGCTACACCTTC. Translated, it gives CSARDRFEGYTF. The chain recombines TRBV29-1 with TRBJ1-2, with TRBD1 matching 8 bases. The V segment lost 7 bases and the J segment 8 bases; nucleotides outside the gene matches: 9. Germline CDR1 reads SQVTM; CDR2 reads ANQGSEA. This CDR3 spans 12 amino acids.